Sequencing of this T cell receptor (beta chain) was carried out in a study of blood T cells in healthy people across ages. Alongside a J-beta primer mix, a sample-barcoded 5' primer served in a second PCR lasting 7 to 11 cycles. Each CDR3 protein is one row after TCRdb ran MiXCR on the 5' RACE reads. The table has about 800,000 distinct CDR3 sequences, around 25% seen once. This clonotype occurred a few times. Trimming shortened V by 3 bases and J by 6 bases, and 9 bases separated the two germline ends. Germline assignment: CDR1 MDHEN and CDR2 SYDVKM. CDR3 length equals 13 residues. The sample was also linked to a second study, of T cells of mothers and their children.

Sequenced material: blood. The receptor was isolated from a boy younger than 18 in good health. V is TRBV28 and J is TRBJ2-4; D is ambiguous. This CDR3 is CASSFLKGNIQYF. CDR3 in DNA: TGTGCCAGCAGTTTTTTGAAGGGAAACATTCAGTACTTC.